This T cell receptor (beta chain) was recovered during a study of PD-1 blockade in classical Hodgkin lymphoma. Points from the study as a whole: Prior therapy or disease activity may underlie the repertoire differences, whose causes remain undefined.

In every patient, relapse followed autologous stem cell transplantation, while exposure to brentuximab vedotin differed. Assay used: immunoSEQ multiplex PCR; TCRdb lists only in-frame clones, some missing. The sample lists over 15,000 clones; 79% were seen once. In the case of this clone: No antigen is known for it.

V was trimmed by 1 base and J by 4 bases, leaving 11 bases between them. This CDR3 has 14 residues. In germline, CDR1 is SGHVS, CDR2 FQNEAQ. The specimen comprised peripheral blood mononuclear cells (PBMCs), sampled before the second cycle of nivolumab. This chain connects TRBV7-8 to TRBJ2-7; tentative D call: TRBD2 (6 bases). The sequence was collected from a human donor with classical Hodgkin lymphoma. As DNA, the CDR3 is TGTGCCAGCAGCTTAGGGAGGGTCCCTTACGAGCAGTACTTC. Its translation is CASSLGRVPYEQYF.